Below, 20 T cell receptor beta chains from the same sample are listed, as sequenced in a study of T cell changes during pregnancy in multiple sclerosis. Assay: immunoSEQ multiplex PCR; the TCRdb copy retains only in-frame clones and omits some. Of 85,000 to 120,000 clones in the sample, 91% are singletons; the top ten hold 1.6%. Sequenced material: peripheral blood, taken before pregnancy. Receptor source: a female donor with multiple sclerosis, enrolled in a pregnancy study.

The genes are TRBV2 and TRBJ1-1, with D unresolved. The CDR3 is made up of 16 amino acids. The germline CDR1 and CDR2 sequences are SNHLY and FYNNEI. The V and J ends lost 8 bases and 0 bases respectively, with 19 bases between them. CDR3 sequence reads: CASGEVMQAMNTEAFF. CDR3 coding DNA: TGTGCCAGCGGAGAGGTCATGCAAGCTATGAACACTGAAGCTTTCTTT.

CDR3 sequence: CASSWGTGLRTEAFF. The CDR3 DNA sequence: TGTGCCAGTAGTTGGGGAACAGGGTTACGCACTGAAGCTTTCTTT. This chain links TRBV19 with TRBJ1-1; tentatively, D is TRBD1 (6 bases). V was cut by 5 bases and J by 4 bases, with 17 bases left in between. Germline lookup yields CDR1 LNHDA and CDR2 SQIVND (reference sequence). This CDR3 spans 15 amino acids.

The rearrangement links TRBV15 to TRBJ1-2; no reliable D call. The CDR3 is 13 amino acids. Trimming removed 1 base at V and 5 bases at J, with 8 bases between. CDR1 is LNHNV, CDR2 YYDKDF, per germline (reference sequence). Here the CDR3 reads CATSRGVGYGYTF. The CDR3 DNA reads TGTGCCACCAGCAGAGGAGTCGGTTATGGCTACACCTTC.

The sample holds one count of this clone. V usage is TRBV29-1 and J usage is TRBJ1-1, with D unclear. The V gene lost 6 bases and the J gene lost 0 bases, with 11 bases spanning the gap. Germline V gene data show CDR1 as SQVTM and CDR2 as ANQGSEA. There are 13 residues in the CDR3. For the CDR3, the DNA is TGCAGCGTCGCCCCCAGGCTGAACACTGAAGCTTTCTTT. Translating gives CSVAPRLNTEAFF.

Written as DNA, the CDR3 is TGTGCCAGCAGTACAGACAGCCGACAGGGGAGTTGGAGTACTGAAGCTTTCTTT. The encoded protein is CASSTDSRQGSWSTEAFF. The rearrangement joins TRBV27 to TRBJ1-1; 8 bases align to TRBD1. The V and J ends lost 5 bases and 5 bases, in that order; junction bases with no gene match: 19. CDR3 length equals 18 residues. Germline CDR1 is MNHEY and CDR2 is SMNVEV (reference sequence).

The rearrangement uses TRBV5-1 and TRBJ2-1; TRBD2 matches 11 bases. Germline lookup yields CDR1 SGHRS and CDR2 YFSETQ. The CDR3 runs 17 residues. The V and J ends lost 0 bases and 6 bases, in that order; junction bases with no gene match: 8. The CDR3 reads CASSLARDSGGANEQFF. The CDR3, as DNA: TGCGCCAGCAGCTTGGCCAGGGATAGCGGGGGGGCCAATGAGCAGTTCTTC.

With respect to this clone: This sample includes further DNA sequences coding for the same CDR3. This chain links TRBV19 with TRBJ2-2; possible D gene TRBD1, 5 bases. The CDR3 sequence is 16 residues long. Trimming pared 6 bases from V and 0 bases from J, leaving 14 bases between. The germline V gene encodes CDR1 LNHDA and CDR2 SQIVND (reference sequence). CDR3 residues: CASSKTERTNTGELFF. The DNA of the CDR3 is TGTGCCAGTAGCAAGACAGAAAGAACGAACACCGGGGAGCTGTTTTTT.

The CDR3 nucleotides are TGTGCCAGCAGCAGCCGGGACAGCTCCTACGAGCAGTACTTC. The encoded protein is CASSSRDSSYEQYF. The rearrangement links TRBV5-5 to TRBJ2-7; 7 bases agree with TRBD1. CDR1 and CDR2 from the germline V gene are SGHKS and YYEKEE (reference sequence). V trimming: 4 bases; J trimming: 0 bases; junction bases outside the gene matches: 4. There are 14 residues in the CDR3.

The chain joins TRBV6-6 to TRBJ2-7; D is possibly TRBD2 (6 bases). Trimming took 3 bases from V and 7 from J, leaving 19 bases between them. CDR3 length: 15 amino acids. Looked up from germline, CDR1 is MNHNY and CDR2 is SVGAGI (reference sequence). CDR3 sequence reads: CASSYQGLTGREQYF. The CDR3 nucleotides are TGTGCCAGCAGTTATCAGGGACTCACGGGGAGGGAGCAGTACTTC.

The chain joins TRBV7-9 to TRBJ1-1; a weak D match, TRBD1 (5 bases). Germline V gives CDR1 SEHNR, CDR2 FQNEAQ (reference sequence). V lost 1 base and J lost 2, with 11 bases in between. The CDR3 runs to 15 residues. The CDR3, as DNA: TGTGCCAGCAGCTTAGACGGCAGGGTTAACACTGAAGCTTTCTTT. Translated: CASSLDGRVNTEAFF.

The CDR3 DNA follows: TGTGCCAGCAGCGACGGACATAGCTCCTACAATGAGCAGTTCTTC. Encoded protein: CASSDGHSSYNEQFF. The chain links TRBV9 to TRBJ2-1, with D possibly TRBD1 on 5 matching bases. Trimming left V 3 bases short and J 0 bases short, with 10 bases between. The CDR3 extends over 15 amino acids. Germline values: CDR1 SGDLS, CDR2 YYNGEE.

The V gene is TRBV6-6, the J gene TRBJ1-4; TRBD1 agrees at 9 bases. Germline-derived CDR1 and CDR2 are MNHNY and SVGAGI (reference sequence). The CDR3 is 15 amino acids. V was pared by 6 bases and J by 6 bases, with 8 bases of the junction left unmatched. CDR3 sequence (DNA): TGTGCCAGCAGGCGTACGGGACAGGGAGATGAAAAACTGTTTTTT. Translation gives CASRRTGQGDEKLFF.

The V gene is TRBV7-2, the J gene TRBJ1-1, with unresolved D. The CDR3 loop spans 13 amino acids. Trimming stripped 4 bases from V and 3 bases from J, with 9 bases between. CDR1 is SGHTA, CDR2 FQGNSA, per germline. CDR3 in DNA: TGTGCCAGCAGCTCCCGGAGGGACACTGAAGCTTTCTTT. Translating gives CASSSRRDTEAFF.

The rearrangement links TRBV7-8 to TRBJ1-2, with TRBD1 matching 10 bases. Trimming at V came to 3 bases and at J to 6 bases, leaving 4 bases not matched to a gene. CDR1 is SGHVS and CDR2 is FQNEAQ in the germline V gene. This CDR3 spans 14 amino acids. The CDR3 nucleotides are TGTGCCAGCAGCTTGGTGACAGGGGGCGATGGCTACACCTTC. Its translation: CASSLVTGGDGYTF.

The V and J genes are TRBV6-1 and TRBJ2-2, with 9 positions matching TRBD1. V was pared by 6 bases and J by 5 bases, with 4 bases of the junction left unmatched. Germline CDR1 reads MNHNS; CDR2 reads SASEGT. The CDR3 totals 14 residues. This chain's CDR3 is CASRTGTGTGELFF. Here the CDR3 DNA reads TGTGCCAGCAGGACCGGGACAGGGACCGGGGAGCTGTTTTTT.

The chain uses TRBV10-3 and TRBJ2-1; D is possibly TRBD2 (5 bases). Germline V gives CDR1 ENHRY, CDR2 SYGVKD. The CDR3 contains 12 residues. The CDR3 here is CGWRSSYNEQFF. The CDR3 DNA is TGTGGGTGGAGGAGCTCCTACAATGAGCAGTTCTTC.

This chain links TRBV6-5 with TRBJ2-7, with a possible D match to TRBD1 (7 bases). The germline V and J ends were trimmed by 5 bases and 5 bases, with 19 bases remaining between them. Germline values: CDR1 MNHEY, CDR2 SVGAGI. The CDR3 runs 15 residues. The CDR3 is CASSPWRGRSNEQYF. The DNA for the CDR3 is TGTGCCAGCAGTCCCTGGAGGGGGCGCAGCAACGAGCAGTACTTC.

V is TRBV9 and J is TRBJ2-4; 12 bases line up with TRBD2. The CDR3 totals 15 residues. V gave up 3 bases and J gave up 3 bases; unmatched junction bases: 1. Germline values: CDR1 SGDLS, CDR2 YYNGEE. The CDR3: CASSGLAGDKNIQYF. The CDR3 DNA follows: TGTGCCAGCAGCGGACTAGCGGGAGACAAAAACATTCAGTACTTC. Full variable domain (missing parts from reference TRBV9 and TRBJ2-4): DSGVTQTPKHLITATGQRVTLRCSPRSGDLSVYWYQQSLDQGLQFLIQYYNGEERAKGNILERFSAQQFPDLHSELNLSSLELGDSALYFCASSGLAGDKNIQYFGAGTRLSVL.

V gene TRBV4-3 combines with J gene TRBJ2-7, with 7 bases that match TRBD2. Germline-derived CDR1 and CDR2 are LGHNA and YSLEER. V shed 4 bases, J shed 0 bases, and the junction held 6 bases outside the gene matches. The CDR3 is 15 residues long. DNA for the CDR3: TGCGCCAGCAGCCTATGGGCGGGGGACTCCTACGAGCAGTACTTC. Residues: CASSLWAGDSYEQYF.

This chain connects TRBV18 to TRBJ2-5, with 10 positions matching TRBD2. CDR1 is KGHSH and CDR2 is LQKENI in the germline V gene. V lost 2 bases to trimming and J lost 4 bases; unmatched junction nucleotides: 16. The CDR3 consists of 19 residues. The chain's CDR3 is CASSPLRLAGISLGETQYF. The DNA of the CDR3 is TGTGCCAGCTCACCATTGAGACTAGCGGGTATCTCCCTTGGAGAGACCCAGTACTTC.